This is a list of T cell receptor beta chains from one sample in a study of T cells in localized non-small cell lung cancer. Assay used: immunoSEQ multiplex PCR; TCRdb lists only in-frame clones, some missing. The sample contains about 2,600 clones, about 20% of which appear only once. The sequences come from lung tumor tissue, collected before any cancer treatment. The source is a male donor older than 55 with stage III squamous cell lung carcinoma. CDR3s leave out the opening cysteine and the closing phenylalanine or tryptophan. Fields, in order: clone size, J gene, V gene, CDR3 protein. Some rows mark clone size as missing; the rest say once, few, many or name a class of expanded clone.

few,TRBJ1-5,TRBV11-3,ASSLDGFTQPQH
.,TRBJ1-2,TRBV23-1,ASSQRQGYYGYT
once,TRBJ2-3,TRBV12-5,ASGLGGTDTQY
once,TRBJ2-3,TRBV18,ASSPRMTRDTQY
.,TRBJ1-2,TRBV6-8,ASTSGLYGYT
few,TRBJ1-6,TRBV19,ASSIGSNSPLH
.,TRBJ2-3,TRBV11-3,ASSRDRRITDTQY
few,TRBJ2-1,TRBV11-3,ASSSKPGGGYNEQF
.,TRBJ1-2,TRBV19,ASSIGGSHYGYT
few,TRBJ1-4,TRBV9,ASSTGTGWSATNEKLF
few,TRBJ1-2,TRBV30,AWSVLLGTGGGYGYT
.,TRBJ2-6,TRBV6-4,ASSYSSSGANVLT